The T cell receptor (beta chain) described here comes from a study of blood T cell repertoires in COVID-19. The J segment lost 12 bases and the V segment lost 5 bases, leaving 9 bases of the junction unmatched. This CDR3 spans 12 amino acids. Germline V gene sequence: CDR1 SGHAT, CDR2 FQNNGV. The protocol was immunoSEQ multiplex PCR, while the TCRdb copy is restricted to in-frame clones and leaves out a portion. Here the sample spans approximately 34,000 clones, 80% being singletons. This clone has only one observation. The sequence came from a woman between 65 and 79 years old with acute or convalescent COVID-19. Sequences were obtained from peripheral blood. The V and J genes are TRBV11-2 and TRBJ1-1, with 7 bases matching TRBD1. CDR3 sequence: CASSPNRDSPFF. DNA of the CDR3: TGTGCCAGCAGCCCAAACCGGGACAGTCCTTTCTTT.